This is a list of T cell receptor beta chains from one sample in a study of blood T cell repertoires in COVID-19. The data were produced by immunoSEQ multiplex PCR, yet TCRdb's version contains in-frame clones alone and is incomplete. In the table there are 150,000 to 200,000 clones, about nine tenths of which are singletons. The sequenced sample consisted of peripheral blood. The receptor set was obtained from a man between 18 and 35 years old who had recovered from COVID-19. Both conserved end residues are part of each CDR3. Fields, in order: V gene, J gene, CDR3 protein.

V gene: TRBV4-1
J gene: TRBJ2-3
CDR3 protein: CASSQQLAGGTDTQYF

V gene: TRBV15
J gene: TRBJ2-1
CDR3 protein: CATQGTRGLAGGPWRNEQFF

V gene: TRBV6-6
J gene: TRBJ1-4
CDR3 protein: CASQTARREKLFF

V gene: TRBV7-8
J gene: TRBJ2-5
CDR3 protein: CASSPGIQETQYF

V gene: TRBV6-5
J gene: TRBJ2-7
CDR3 protein: CARIAGTGGYEQYF

V gene: TRBV5-5
J gene: TRBJ2-7
CDR3 protein: CASSSGQGGYEQYF

V gene: TRBV3-1/TRBV3-2
J gene: TRBJ2-2
CDR3 protein: CASSLQGASGELFF

V gene: TRBV28
J gene: TRBJ1-2
CDR3 protein: CASRAPTGEANGYTF

V gene: TRBV10-3
J gene: TRBJ1-1
CDR3 protein: CAIRSEGAEAFF

V gene: TRBV30
J gene: TRBJ2-1
CDR3 protein: CAWSLSLAVVYEQFF

V gene: TRBV10-2
J gene: TRBJ2-3
CDR3 protein: CASSESMLSTDTQYF

V gene: TRBV4-1
J gene: TRBJ2-2
CDR3 protein: CASSQVSTGELFF

V gene: TRBV5-1
J gene: TRBJ2-2
CDR3 protein: CASRTGTSDTGELFF

V gene: TRBV3-1/TRBV3-2
J gene: TRBJ2-1
CDR3 protein: CASSHQLAADYNEQFF